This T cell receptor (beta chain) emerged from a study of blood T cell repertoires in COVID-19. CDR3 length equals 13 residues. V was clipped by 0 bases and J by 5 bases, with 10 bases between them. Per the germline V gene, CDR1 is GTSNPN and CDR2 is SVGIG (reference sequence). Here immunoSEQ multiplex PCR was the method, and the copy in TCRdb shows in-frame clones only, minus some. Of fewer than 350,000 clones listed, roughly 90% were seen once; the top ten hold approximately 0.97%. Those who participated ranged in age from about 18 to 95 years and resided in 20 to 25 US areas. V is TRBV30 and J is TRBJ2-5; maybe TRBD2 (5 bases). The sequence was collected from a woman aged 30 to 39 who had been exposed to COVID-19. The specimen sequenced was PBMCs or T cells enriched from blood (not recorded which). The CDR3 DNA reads TGTGCCTGGAGTGTGGTAGCGAAGGAGACCCAGTACTTC. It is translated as CAWSVVAKETQYF.